Below, one TCR beta chain is given with its context. Its target is unknown. The sample originates from a study of CD4+ T cells in melanoma. Regarding the study as a whole: Neoantigen-specific CD4+ T cells in melanoma reportedly had diverse differentiation states. A reported correlation linked neoantigen-specific CD4+ T cells to CD8+, macrophage and B cell function.

The protocol was immunoSEQ multiplex PCR, while the TCRdb copy is restricted to in-frame clones and leaves out a portion. The table records some 21,000 clones, over 75% of them present only once. There are 18 residues in the CDR3. This TCR was recovered from a human donor with melanoma. This chain uses TRBV21-1 with TRBJ2-1; the D call TRBD1 from the table was never checked on the DNA. TRBV21-1 is noted as a pseudogene. Sequences were obtained from cells from a culture (not recorded whether cultured in vitro). The CDR3 reads CASSKIPARTYPYNEQFF. The CDR3 nucleotides are TGTGCCAGCAGCAAAATACCCGCACGGACATACCCCTACAATGAGCAGTTCTTC.